This T cell receptor (beta chain) was profiled in a study of blood T cell repertoires in COVID-19. Authors' methods: The authors estimated nucleated cell counts from reference gene primer amplification. Sequencing used immunoSEQ multiplex PCR; TCRdb keeps in-frame clones, though not all of them. That table gives V, J and clone size, and the DNA gave D and trimming. The sample consists of roughly 240,000 clones, about 84% of them appearing once. Germline V gene sequence: CDR1 KGHSH, CDR2 LQKENI. With V trimmed by 3 bases and J by 10 bases, 1 base remained unmatched. The CDR3 has 11 residues. Seattle patients were enrolled during active infection and followed longitudinally.

The chain joins TRBV18 to TRBJ1-1, with TRBD1 matching over 8 bases. Material for sequencing was peripheral blood. The source of this sequence is a woman of 80 years or more with COVID-19, enrolled during active disease. The CDR3 nucleotides read TGTGCCAGCTCACCCGACAGGGGAGCTTTCTTT. Amino acid sequence: CASSPDRGAFF.